The next 32 T cell receptor beta chains were all read from a single sample in a study of beta chain features in type 1 diabetes. Expressed TCRB transcripts got sequenced, as all isolated RNA was reverse transcribed. Sequenced by immunoSEQ multiplex PCR; TCRdb stores in-frame clones only, minus some. The table shows around 400,000 clones, with over 13% occurring only once. The sequencing input was naive CD4+ T cells from blood. The receptors derive from a woman under 30 in good health.

Worth noting for this clone: The junction shows a germline mismatch at one end, possibly a read error. The rearrangement uses TRBV7-7 and TRBJ2-5; 10 bases line up with TRBD1. The CDR3 is made up of 15 amino acids. Germline CDR1 and CDR2: SSHAT and FNYEAQ (reference sequence). The CDR3 reads CASSSGTGALETQYF. CDR3 nucleotide sequence: TGTGCTAGCAGCTCTGGGACAGGGGCTTTGGAGACCCAGTACTTC.

The chain uses TRBV11-2 and TRBJ2-1; 7 nucleotides align to TRBD2. Germline loops: CDR1 SGHAT, CDR2 FQNNGV. The CDR3 sequence is 16 residues long. V was clipped by 5 bases and J by 4 bases; unmatched bases: 11. The CDR3 coding sequence is TGTGCCAGCAGCACGGCAGCGGGGCAGAGGTACAATGAGCAGTTCTTC. It yields the protein CASSTAAGQRYNEQFF.

There are a few counts of this clone. V gene TRBV7-8 combines with J gene TRBJ1-4; 10 bases agree with TRBD1. Germline CDR1 SGHVS, CDR2 FQNEAQ. The length of the CDR3 is 17 residues. The trim removed 1 base at V and 6 bases at J, leaving 8 bases unmatched. The chain's CDR3 is CASSLVRTGGEDEKLFF. In nucleotides, the CDR3 is TGTGCCAGCAGCTTAGTGAGGACAGGGGGGGAGGATGAAAAACTGTTTTTT.

V is TRBV30 and J is TRBJ1-2, with 7 bases identical to TRBD1. Germline loops: CDR1 GTSNPN, CDR2 SVGIG (reference sequence). Trimming removed 2 bases from V and 8 bases from J; junction bases left unmatched: 11. CDR3 length equals 14 residues. The CDR3 DNA reads TGTGCCTGGAGTTGGGCAGACAGGGTCGGGGGCTACACCTTC. Translation gives CAWSWADRVGGYTF.

V is TRBV9 and J is TRBJ2-3, with 8 bases that match TRBD1. The CDR3 consists of 14 residues. The germline CDR1 and CDR2 sequences are SGDLS and YYNGEE. The junction had 9 bases not matched to a gene; V was cut back by 4 bases and J by 8 bases. The CDR3 coding sequence is TGTGCCAGCAGCTTAAGGGACAGGATGGCTACGCAGTATTTT. This codes for CASSLRDRMATQYF.

This sequence joins TRBV30 and TRBJ2-1; D uncertain. V was clipped by 7 bases and J by 7 bases, with 17 bases between them. The CDR3 spans 13 residues. Germline V gene sequence: CDR1 GTSNPN, CDR2 SVGIG (reference sequence). The CDR3 nucleotides read TGTGCCTCAGCAGGATCGTTCCTAAATGAGCAGTTCTTC. This gives the protein CASAGSFLNEQFF.

This chain connects TRBV6-6 to TRBJ2-6; D uncertain. The V gene lost 4 bases and the J gene lost 0 bases, with 7 bases spanning the gap. The germline V gene encodes CDR1 MNHNY and CDR2 SVGAGI (reference sequence). The CDR3 consists of 15 residues. The CDR3 nucleotides read TGTGCCAGCAGTTCCACACCCTCTGGGGCCAACGTCCTGACTTTC. Its translation is CASSSTPSGANVLTF.

This clone was seen more than once but under ten times. The chain carries TRBV6-1 and TRBJ1-5; D is possibly TRBD1 (6 bases). Germline assignment: CDR1 MNHNS and CDR2 SASEGT. Trimming removed 8 bases from V and 3 bases from J, with 14 bases in between. The CDR3 sequence is 14 residues long. CDR3 bases: TGTGCCAGCGTGGGGGCCGACTACAATCAGCCCCAGCATTTT. This sequence encodes CASVGADYNQPQHF.

This clone was counted a few times. The chain carries TRBV5-1 and TRBJ1-1; TRBD1 agrees at 9 bases. The germline gives CDR1 SGHRS, CDR2 YFSETQ. J was trimmed by 4 bases and V by 5 bases; bases with no gene match: 6. The CDR3 totals 14 residues. DNA of the CDR3: TGCGCCAGCAGTTGGACAGGGGATGGCACTGAAGCTTTCTTT. Amino acids: CASSWTGDGTEAFF.

The table lists this clone with a few counts. The CDR3 nucleotides read TGTGCCAGCAGTTTATTGGGGACAGGGAACTCCTACGAGCAGTACTTC. Translation: CASSLLGTGNSYEQYF. This chain joins TRBV27 and TRBJ2-7; 9 nucleotides align to TRBD1. This CDR3 has 16 amino acids. V was clipped by 1 base and J by 0 bases; unmatched bases: 4. Germline V CDR1 and CDR2: MNHEY, SMNVEV (reference sequence).

This clone was seen only a few times. Distinct nucleotide sequences in the sample also encode this CDR3. The rearrangement uses TRBV5-1 and TRBJ2-7; TRBD1 agrees at 9 bases. Trimming cost V 4 bases and J 1 base; bases outside gene matches: 3. Germline loops: CDR1 SGHRS, CDR2 YFSETQ. The CDR3 runs 14 residues. The CDR3 coding sequence is TGCGCCAGCAGCCCCGGGACAGGGTCCTACGAGCAGTACTTC. Amino acid sequence: CASSPGTGSYEQYF.

This clone was recorded a few times. CDR3 sequence (DNA): TGTGCCAGCAGCTCGGGACTAGCCACCGGGGAGCTGTTTTTT. As protein: CASSSGLATGELFF. V and J are TRBV7-9 and TRBJ2-2; TRBD2 agrees at 9 bases. Germline V gene sequence: CDR1 SEHNR, CDR2 FQNEAQ (reference sequence). The V segment lost 4 bases and the J segment 4 bases; nucleotides outside the gene matches: 1. The CDR3 has 14 amino acids.

V usage is TRBV10-3 and J usage is TRBJ1-2; D uncertain. This CDR3 is 14 amino acids long. Deletions cut 7 bases from V and 3 bases from J, with 15 bases between. Per germline, CDR1 ENHRY and CDR2 SYGVKD. The CDR3 loop reads CAITVREGDYGYTF. Written as DNA, the CDR3 is TGTGCCATCACCGTCCGGGAGGGTGACTATGGCTACACCTTC.

The rearrangement joins TRBV11-1 to TRBJ2-1, with TRBD1 matching over 7 bases. Germline assignment: CDR1 SGHAT and CDR2 FQDESV (reference sequence). The CDR3 has 14 amino acids. Unmatched junction bases numbered 4, after V lost 8 bases and J lost 0 bases. Here the CDR3 DNA reads TGTGCCAGCGTCCGGGACAGCTCCTACAATGAGCAGTTCTTC. Protein sequence: CASVRDSSYNEQFF.

This clone has just a few counts. The J gene is TRBJ1-1, the V gene TRBV7-9; D gene uncertain. Looked up from germline, CDR1 is SEHNR and CDR2 is FQNEAQ (reference sequence). CDR3 length: 14 residues. Trimming left V 5 bases short and J 1 base short, with 11 bases between. CDR3 DNA: TGTGCCAGCAGCGTAATGGTACAGAACACTGAAGCTTTCTTT. Amino acid sequence: CASSVMVQNTEAFF.

The chain uses TRBV5-8 and TRBJ1-1, with D hard to call. There are 13 residues in the CDR3. Germline CDR1 reads SGHTS; CDR2 reads YDEGEE. V was cut by 4 bases and J by 5 bases, with 12 bases left in between. CDR3 region: CASSRTPGTEAFF. DNA of the CDR3: TGTGCCAGCAGCAGGACTCCTGGGACTGAAGCTTTCTTT.

CDR3 sequence (DNA): TGCAGCGTTGGGGGGGCGGGAGGGCCTACAGATACGCAGTATTTT. Amino acid sequence: CSVGGAGGPTDTQYF. The chain combines TRBV29-1 with TRBJ2-3, with 9 bases identical to TRBD2. CDR1 SQVTM and CDR2 ANQGSEA come from the germline V gene. This CDR3 has 15 residues. With V trimmed by 4 bases and J by 3 bases, 8 bases remained unmatched.

This sequence joins TRBV5-6 and TRBJ2-3; 7 nucleotides match TRBD2. Germline assignment: CDR1 SGHDT and CDR2 YYEEEE. Trimming took 3 bases from V and 5 from J; bases not matched to a gene: 12. This CDR3 region has 16 residues. In nucleotides, the CDR3 is TGTGCCAGCAGCTACCGACTAGCCCCCGCCGGAGATACGCAGTATTTT. The encoded protein is CASSYRLAPAGDTQYF.

This clone has just a few counts. For the CDR3, the DNA is TGCGCCAGCAGCCAAGATTTTAGGGAGGATCAGCCCCAGCATTTT. Protein: CASSQDFREDQPQHF. The rearrangement links TRBV4-1 to TRBJ1-5, with D uncertain. The CDR3 totals 15 residues. Trimming removed 0 bases at V and 5 bases at J, with 11 bases between. The V gene's germline CDR1 is MGHRA and CDR2 YSYEKL.

Written as DNA, the CDR3 is TGTGCCCGTCTACGGACTAGATTCTATGGCGGGGAGCTGTTTTTT. Its protein is CARLRTRFYGGELFF. This chain links TRBV6-5 with TRBJ2-2; 7 positions agree with TRBD2. J gave up 7 bases and V 11 bases, and 16 bases lay outside the gene matches. Germline V lookup: CDR1 MNHEY, CDR2 SVGAGI. The CDR3 runs to 15 residues.

This sequence joins TRBV19 and TRBJ2-3; TRBD1 aligns across 9 bases. The CDR3 consists of 14 residues. The germline gives CDR1 LNHDA, CDR2 SQIVND (reference sequence). The J segment lost 5 bases and the V segment lost 4 bases, leaving 4 bases of the junction unmatched. CDR3: CASSNRGHVDTQYF. The CDR3 DNA follows: TGTGCCAGTAGTAACAGGGGGCATGTAGATACGCAGTATTTT.

CDR3 amino acids: CASSQDHGSGGYNEQFF. The CDR3 region has the DNA TGCGCCAGCAGCCAAGATCATGGGAGCGGGGGCTACAATGAGCAGTTCTTC. The chain is built from TRBV4-1 and TRBJ2-1; the match to TRBD2 covers 8 bases. The CDR3 is made up of 17 amino acids. Trimming removed 0 bases from V and 3 bases from J; junction bases left unmatched: 7. Germline V gene lookup returns CDR1 MGHRA and CDR2 YSYEKL.

The rearrangement links TRBV6-5 to TRBJ1-1; 11 bases agree with TRBD1. Trimming took 5 bases from V and 5 from J; bases not matched to a gene: 7. Germline values: CDR1 MNHEY, CDR2 SVGAGI. This CDR3 comprises 15 residues. The CDR3 region is CASSGQGAIGTEAFF. CDR3 DNA sequence: TGTGCCAGCAGTGGACAGGGGGCTATAGGTACTGAAGCTTTCTTT.

There are a few counts of this clone. The gene calls are TRBV4-2 and TRBJ2-7; D possibly corresponds to TRBD1 (6 bases). Trimming left V 1 base short and J 2 bases short, with 6 bases between. Germline lookup yields CDR1 LGHNA and CDR2 YNFKEQ. This CDR3 is 13 amino acids long. CDR3 region: CASSQGQAYEQYF. As DNA, the CDR3 is TGTGCCAGCAGCCAAGGACAGGCCTACGAGCAGTACTTC.

This chain joins TRBV19 and TRBJ2-7; a weak D match, TRBD2 (6 bases). The ends were cut back, 6 bases at V and 2 bases at J, with 11 bases in the middle. This CDR3 region has 13 residues. Looked up from germline, CDR1 is LNHDA and CDR2 is SQIVND (reference sequence). CDR3 in amino acids: CASRSGGTYEQYF. CDR3 bases: TGTGCCAGTAGGTCGGGCGGGACCTACGAGCAGTACTTC.

This clone came up a few times. The chain is built from TRBV28 and TRBJ2-2, with TRBD2 matching over 10 bases. Germline V gene lookup returns CDR1 MDHEN and CDR2 SYDVKM. The CDR3 covers 17 residues. V trimming: 6 bases; J trimming: 4 bases; junction bases outside the gene matches: 11. CDR3 DNA: TGTGCCAGCAGCCGAAGCGGGAGGGTAGGAAGCACCGGGGAGCTGTTTTTT. It codes for CASSRSGRVGSTGELFF.

The CDR3: CASRPTSTDTQYF. In nucleotides, the CDR3 is TGTGCCAGCAGACCGACTAGCACAGATACGCAGTATTTT. The chain uses TRBV28 and TRBJ2-3; D unclear. Trimming stripped 6 bases from V and 0 bases from J, with 7 bases between. Germline CDR1 MDHEN, CDR2 SYDVKM. There are 13 residues in the CDR3.

There are a few counts of this clone. This chain connects TRBV5-4 to TRBJ2-7; 10 positions match TRBD2. This CDR3 is 14 amino acids long. The ends lost 3 bases at V and 4 bases at J; junction bases unmatched: 4. CDR1 and CDR2 (germline): SGHNT, YYREEE (reference sequence). CDR3 coding DNA: TGTGCCAGCAGCTCAGCGGGAGGGCCGTACGAGCAGTACTTC. Residues: CASSSAGGPYEQYF.

The rearrangement uses TRBV18 and TRBJ2-1, with D uncertain. Germline CDR1 and CDR2: KGHSH and LQKENI. This CDR3 is built from 12 residues. Between the trimmed V and J ends, which lost 3 bases and 8 bases, there was a span of 8 bases. CDR3 residues: CASSPTVDEQFF. Written as DNA, the CDR3 is TGTGCCAGCTCACCTACAGTGGATGAGCAGTTCTTC. The entire variable domain, with the rest obtained from reference TRBV18 and TRBJ2-1, is as follows: NAGVMQNPRHLVRRRGQEARLRCSPMKGHSHVYWYRQLPEEGLKFMVYLQKENIIDESGMPKERFSAEFPKEGPSILRIQQVVRGDSAAYFCASSPTVDEQFFGPGTRLTVL.

The chain uses TRBV9 and TRBJ2-2, with 8 bases aligning to TRBD2. CDR3 size: 16 residues. The germline gives CDR1 SGDLS, CDR2 YYNGEE. The J segment lost 3 bases and the V segment lost 4 bases, leaving 8 bases of the junction unmatched. In nucleotides, the CDR3 is TGTGCCAGCAGCACGCGACTAGCGAGCCACACCGGGGAGCTGTTTTTT. Amino acid sequence: CASSTRLASHTGELFF.

The table lists this clone with a few counts. This chain uses TRBV5-1 with TRBJ1-1; D remains unclear. CDR1 is SGHRS, CDR2 YFSETQ, per germline. Trimming shortened V by 2 bases and J by 0 bases, and 8 bases separated the two germline ends. This CDR3 is 14 amino acids long. The CDR3 region is CASSFRDMNTEAFF. The CDR3 DNA reads as TGCGCCAGCAGCTTCCGTGACATGAACACTGAAGCTTTCTTT.

In DNA form, the CDR3 reads TGTGCCAGCAGCTTAGGGCAGGGGACGACCGGGGAGCTGTTTTTT. It is translated as CASSLGQGTTGELFF. The chain is built from TRBV7-9 and TRBJ2-2; maybe TRBD1 (6 bases). This CDR3 has 15 amino acids. The V and J ends lost 1 base and 5 bases respectively, with 11 bases between them. Germline CDR1 SEHNR, CDR2 FQNEAQ (reference sequence).